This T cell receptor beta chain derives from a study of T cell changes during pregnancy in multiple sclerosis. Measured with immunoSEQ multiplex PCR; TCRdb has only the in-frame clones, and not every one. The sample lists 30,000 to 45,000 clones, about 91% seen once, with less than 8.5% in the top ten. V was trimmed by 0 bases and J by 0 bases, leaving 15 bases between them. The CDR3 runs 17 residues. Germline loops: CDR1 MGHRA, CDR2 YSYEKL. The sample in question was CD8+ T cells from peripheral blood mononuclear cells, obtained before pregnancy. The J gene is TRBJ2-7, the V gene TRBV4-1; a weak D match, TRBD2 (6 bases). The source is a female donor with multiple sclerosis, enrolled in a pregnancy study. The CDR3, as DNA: TGCGCCAGCAGCCAAGAGGAGGCTAGCGCGAACTCCTACGAGCAGTACTTC. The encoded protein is CASSQEEASANSYEQYF.